This T cell receptor (beta chain) was observed in a study of T cell responses to AZD1222 COVID-19 vaccine. The study's findings and limits: Two AZD1222 administrations were followed by greater Spike-specific TCR breadth and depth. Most donors were white British and more were female, and clonal diversity was possibly underestimated. All repertoire sampling was performed exclusively after the peak T cell response. As reported, nearly half of all spike-specific TCRs target variant regions that are unmutated.

Trimming took off 4 bases at V and 4 bases at J, with 12 bases between the two ends. Looked up from germline, CDR1 is SGHRS and CDR2 is YFSETQ. The CDR3 has 14 amino acids. Libraries were prepared by immunoSEQ multiplex PCR; TCRdb keeps only in-frame clonotypes and omits some of them. The sample lists roughly 150,000 clones, about 91% occurring once. This clone was counted once. The antigen remains unidentified. The sample was peripheral blood, taken on day 0 of AZD1222 vaccination. The chain joins TRBV5-1 to TRBJ2-1, with D unresolved. The TCR originated in an adult in good health. The CDR3: CASSRAPEYNEQFF. The CDR3 DNA reads as TGCGCCAGCAGCCGCGCGCCTGAATACAATGAGCAGTTCTTC.